These 10 T cell receptor beta chains were sequenced from one sample in a study of blood T cell repertoires in COVID-19. Assay: immunoSEQ multiplex PCR; the TCRdb copy retains only in-frame clones and omits some. The table lists about 87,000 clones, about 80% of them singletons. The sequenced material came from peripheral blood. The receptor set was obtained from a woman in her 70s with acute or convalescent COVID-19.

The V call is TRBV10-3, the J call TRBJ2-3, with 11 bases identical to TRBD1. This CDR3 has 15 residues. V lost 6 bases and J lost 4; bases outside the gene matches: 6. CDR1 is ENHRY and CDR2 is SYGVKD in the germline V gene. CDR3 protein: CAISPGTGGADTQYF. The CDR3, as DNA: TGTGCCATCAGCCCGGGGACAGGGGGTGCAGATACGCAGTATTTT.

The V call is TRBV10-3, the J call TRBJ2-3; a weak D match, TRBD1 (6 bases). The CDR3 consists of 16 residues. Germline lookup yields CDR1 ENHRY and CDR2 SYGVKD. The V and J ends lost 4 bases and 1 base respectively, with 15 bases between them. The CDR3 here is CAISGSGAQGTDTQYF. In DNA form, the CDR3 reads TGTGCCATCAGTGGGTCAGGGGCCCAAGGCACAGATACGCAGTATTTT.

This chain links TRBV3-1 (or the pseudogene TRBV3-2) with TRBJ2-3; 15 bases map to TRBD2. The junction had 5 bases not matched to a gene; V was cut back by 4 bases and J by 3 bases. The germline V gene encodes CDR1 LGHDT and CDR2 YNNKEL (reference sequence). This CDR3 spans 17 amino acids. CDR3 DNA sequence: TGTGCCAGCAGCCTCAGGACTAGCGGGGGGGATACAGATACGCAGTATTTT. Translating it yields CASSLRTSGGDTDTQYF.

This chain uses TRBV10-2 with TRBJ1-5; 8 bases fit TRBD1. Germline-derived CDR1 and CDR2 are WSHSY and SAAADI. The CDR3 is made up of 14 amino acids. V trimming: 6 bases; J trimming: 2 bases; junction bases outside the gene matches: 3. CDR3 region: CASSLTGGNQPQHF. The CDR3 region has the DNA TGCGCCAGCAGCCTGACAGGGGGCAATCAGCCCCAGCATTTT.

The chain employs TRBV28 and TRBJ2-2, with 11 bases fitting TRBD1. V lost 7 bases and J lost 4; bases outside the gene matches: 8. The V gene's germline CDR1 is MDHEN and CDR2 SYDVKM. The CDR3 spans 16 residues. Here the CDR3 reads CASIDRTGGFTGELFF. CDR3 sequence (DNA): TGTGCCAGCATTGATAGGACAGGGGGCTTCACCGGGGAGCTGTTTTTT.

This chain uses TRBV20-1 with TRBJ2-1, with D maybe TRBD2 (5 bases). Germline V gene sequence: CDR1 DFQATT, CDR2 SNEGSKA (reference sequence). This CDR3 is built from 13 residues. The V end was cut by 3 bases, the J end by 4 bases, with 10 bases between. CDR3 sequence (DNA): TGCAGTGCTAGTTCGGACTCTTACAATGAGCAGTTCTTC. Translated: CSASSDSYNEQFF.

The chain links TRBV5-1 to TRBJ1-1, with D tentatively TRBD1 (5 bases). CDR1 and CDR2 from the germline V gene are SGHRS and YFSETQ. The CDR3 is made up of 16 amino acids. V shed 0 bases and J shed 0 bases, with 12 bases lying between them. CDR3 nucleotides: TGCGCCAGCAGCTTGGGACAGCAGCCCATGAACACTGAAGCTTTCTTT. As protein: CASSLGQQPMNTEAFF.

V is TRBV11-3 and J is TRBJ1-1; D possibly corresponds to TRBD1 (5 bases). CDR1 and CDR2 (germline): SGHNT, YENEEA. Deletions cut 0 bases from V and 4 bases from J, with 9 bases between. The CDR3 runs to 14 residues. The DNA for the CDR3 is TGTGCCAGCAGCTTAGATAGGGGCACCACTGAAGCTTTCTTT. It codes for CASSLDRGTTEAFF.

The gene calls are TRBV11-3 and TRBJ1-2, with 8 bases aligning to TRBD1. Germline CDR1 SGHNT, CDR2 YENEEA. V gave up 8 bases and J gave up 2 bases; unmatched junction bases: 7. This CDR3 is built from 14 residues. Here the CDR3 reads CASGQGALNYGYTF. Written as DNA, the CDR3 is TGTGCCAGCGGGCAGGGGGCTTTGAACTATGGCTACACCTTC.

This clone was detected only a few times. V usage is TRBV6-5 and J usage is TRBJ2-7; D remains ambiguous. Germline CDR1 MNHEY, CDR2 SVGAGI. V dropped 7 bases and J dropped 4 bases, with 8 bases sitting between them. The CDR3 loop spans 11 amino acids. CDR3 amino acids: CASITSYEQYF. As DNA, the CDR3 is TGTGCCAGCATTACTTCTTACGAGCAGTACTTC.